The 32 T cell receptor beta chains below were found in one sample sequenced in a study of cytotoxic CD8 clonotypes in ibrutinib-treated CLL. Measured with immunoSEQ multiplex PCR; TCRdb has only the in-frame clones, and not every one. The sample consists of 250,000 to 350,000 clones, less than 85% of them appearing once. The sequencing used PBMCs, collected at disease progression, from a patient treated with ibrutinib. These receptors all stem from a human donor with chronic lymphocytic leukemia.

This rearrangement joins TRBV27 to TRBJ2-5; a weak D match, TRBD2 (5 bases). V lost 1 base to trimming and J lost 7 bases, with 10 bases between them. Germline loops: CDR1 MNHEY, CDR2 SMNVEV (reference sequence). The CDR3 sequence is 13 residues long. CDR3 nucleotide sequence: TGTGCCAGCAGTTTATTTGCGGCGGGGACCCAGTACTTC. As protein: CASSLFAAGTQYF.

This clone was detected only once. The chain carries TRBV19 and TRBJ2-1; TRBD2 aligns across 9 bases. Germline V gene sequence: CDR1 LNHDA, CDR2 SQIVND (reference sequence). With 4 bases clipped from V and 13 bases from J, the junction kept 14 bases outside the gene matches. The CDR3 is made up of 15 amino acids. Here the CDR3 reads CASSTPPPGLAPQFF. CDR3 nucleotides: TGTGCCAGTAGTACACCTCCTCCGGGACTAGCCCCCCAGTTCTTC.

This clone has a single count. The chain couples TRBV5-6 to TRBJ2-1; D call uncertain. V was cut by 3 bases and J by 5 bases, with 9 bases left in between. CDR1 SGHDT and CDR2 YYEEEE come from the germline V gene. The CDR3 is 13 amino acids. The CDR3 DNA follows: TGTGCCAGCAGCTCTTCCGGTCACAATGAGCAGTTCTTC. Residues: CASSSSGHNEQFF.

The CDR3 region has the DNA TGTGCCAGCAGCTTCGGGGCGATTTCTTCAGGTGCTAACTATGGCTACACCTTC. This sequence encodes CASSFGAISSGANYGYTF. This chain connects TRBV5-6 to TRBJ1-2; TRBD1 is a possible D gene (5 bases). The CDR3 spans 18 residues. Looked up from germline, CDR1 is SGHDT and CDR2 is YYEEEE. Trimming left V 2 bases short and J 0 bases short, with 20 bases between.

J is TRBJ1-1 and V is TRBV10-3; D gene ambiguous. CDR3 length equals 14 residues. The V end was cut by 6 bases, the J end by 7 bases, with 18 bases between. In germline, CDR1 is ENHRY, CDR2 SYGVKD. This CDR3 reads CAIRTPGQEGEAFF. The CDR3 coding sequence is TGTGCCATCAGGACACCCGGCCAGGAGGGTGAAGCTTTCTTT.

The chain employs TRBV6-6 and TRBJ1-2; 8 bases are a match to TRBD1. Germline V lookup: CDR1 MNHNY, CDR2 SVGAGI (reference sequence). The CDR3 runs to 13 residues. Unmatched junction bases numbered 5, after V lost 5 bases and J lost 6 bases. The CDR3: CASSPGQEDGYTF. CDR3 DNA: TGTGCCAGCAGTCCGGGACAGGAGGATGGCTACACCTTC.

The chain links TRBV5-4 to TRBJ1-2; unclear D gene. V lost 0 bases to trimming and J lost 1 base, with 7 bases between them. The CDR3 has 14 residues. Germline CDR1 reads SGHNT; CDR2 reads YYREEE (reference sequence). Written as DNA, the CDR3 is TGTGCCAGCAGCTTGGGGGCCTATAACTATGGCTACACCTTC. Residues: CASSLGAYNYGYTF.

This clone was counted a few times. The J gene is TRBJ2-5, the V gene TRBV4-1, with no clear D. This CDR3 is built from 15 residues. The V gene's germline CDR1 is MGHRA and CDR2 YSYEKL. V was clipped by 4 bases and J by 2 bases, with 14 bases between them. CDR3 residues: CASSLREDGQETQYF. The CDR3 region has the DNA TGCGCCAGCAGCCTCCGAGAGGACGGACAAGAGACCCAGTACTTC.

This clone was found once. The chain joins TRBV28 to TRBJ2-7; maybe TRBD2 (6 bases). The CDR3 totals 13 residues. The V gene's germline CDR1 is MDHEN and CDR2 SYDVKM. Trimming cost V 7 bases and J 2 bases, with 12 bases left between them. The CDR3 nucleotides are TGTGCCAGCACCTTAGCGGCCCCCTACGAGCAGTACTTC. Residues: CASTLAAPYEQYF.

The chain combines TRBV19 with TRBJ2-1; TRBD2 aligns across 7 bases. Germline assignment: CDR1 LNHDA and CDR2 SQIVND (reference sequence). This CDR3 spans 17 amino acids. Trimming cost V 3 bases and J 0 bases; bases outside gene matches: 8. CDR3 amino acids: CASSMFGGGRSYNEQFF. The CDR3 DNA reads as TGTGCCAGTAGTATGTTTGGGGGAGGGCGCTCCTACAATGAGCAGTTCTTC. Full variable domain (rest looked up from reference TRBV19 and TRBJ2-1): DGGITQSPKYLFRKEGQNVTLSCEQNLNHDAMYWYRQDPGQGLRLIYYSQIVNDFQKGDIAEGYSVSREKKESFPLTVTSAQKNPTAFYLCASSMFGGGRSYNEQFFGPGTRLTVL.

Here the CDR3 reads CASSLTGKPPEAFF. CDR3 DNA: TGTGCCAGCAGCTTAACGGGGAAACCCCCTGAAGCTTTCTTT. This chain links TRBV7-3 with TRBJ1-1, with D unclear. The CDR3 contains 14 residues. Germline loops: CDR1 SGHTA, CDR2 FQGTGA. The V end was cut by 0 bases, the J end by 6 bases, with 11 bases between.

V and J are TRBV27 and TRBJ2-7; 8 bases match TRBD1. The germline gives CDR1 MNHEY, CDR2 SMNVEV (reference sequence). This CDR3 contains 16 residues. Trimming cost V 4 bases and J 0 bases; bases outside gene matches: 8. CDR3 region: CASSYSIQGASYEQYF. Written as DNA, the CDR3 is TGTGCCAGCAGTTACTCGATTCAGGGGGCCTCCTACGAGCAGTACTTC.

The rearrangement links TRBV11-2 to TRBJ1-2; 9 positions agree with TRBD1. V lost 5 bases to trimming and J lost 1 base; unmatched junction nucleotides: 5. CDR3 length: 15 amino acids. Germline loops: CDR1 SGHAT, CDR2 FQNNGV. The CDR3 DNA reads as TGTGCCAGCAGCCCCGGGACAGGGTATAACTATGGCTACACCTTC. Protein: CASSPGTGYNYGYTF.

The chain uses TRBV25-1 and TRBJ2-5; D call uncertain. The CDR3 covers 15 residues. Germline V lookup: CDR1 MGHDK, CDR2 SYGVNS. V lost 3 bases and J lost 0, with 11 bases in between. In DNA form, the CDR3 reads TGTGCCAGCAGTGACCCTCGAGCTTACCAAGAGACCCAGTACTTC. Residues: CASSDPRAYQETQYF.

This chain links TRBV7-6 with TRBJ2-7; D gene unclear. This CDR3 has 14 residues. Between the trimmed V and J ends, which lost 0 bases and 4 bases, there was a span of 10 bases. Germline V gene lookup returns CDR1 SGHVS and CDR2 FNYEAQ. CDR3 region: CASSLAPSQYEQYF. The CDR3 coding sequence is TGTGCCAGCAGCTTAGCGCCCTCCCAATACGAGCAGTACTTC.

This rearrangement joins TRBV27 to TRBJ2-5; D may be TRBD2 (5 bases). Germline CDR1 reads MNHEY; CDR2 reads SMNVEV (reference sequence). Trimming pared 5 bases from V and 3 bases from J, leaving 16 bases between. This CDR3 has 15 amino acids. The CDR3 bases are TGTGCCAGCAGTCTACCGATTACTAGGGAAGAGACCCAGTACTTC. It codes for CASSLPITREETQYF.

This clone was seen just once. CDR3: CASSQDKMGTSSYNEQFF. The CDR3 DNA is TGCGCCAGCAGCCAAGATAAAATGGGGACTAGCTCCTACAATGAGCAGTTCTTC. The chain is built from TRBV4-3 and TRBJ2-1, with TRBD2 matching over 8 bases. Trimming removed 0 bases from V and 0 bases from J; junction bases left unmatched: 7. CDR1 is LGHNA, CDR2 YSLEER, per germline. The CDR3 runs 18 residues.

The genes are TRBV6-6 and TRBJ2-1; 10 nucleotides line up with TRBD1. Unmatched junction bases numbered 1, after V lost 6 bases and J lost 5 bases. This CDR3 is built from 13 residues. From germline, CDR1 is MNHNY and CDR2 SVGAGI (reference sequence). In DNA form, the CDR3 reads TGTGCCAGCAGGGGACAGGGGAACAATGAGCAGTTCTTC. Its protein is CASRGQGNNEQFF.

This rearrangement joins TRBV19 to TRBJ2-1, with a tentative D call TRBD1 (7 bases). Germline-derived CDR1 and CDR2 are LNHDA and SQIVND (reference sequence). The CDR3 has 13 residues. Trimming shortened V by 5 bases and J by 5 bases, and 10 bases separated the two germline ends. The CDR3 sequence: CASSGGTDNEQFF. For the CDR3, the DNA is TGTGCCAGTAGTGGGGGGACAGACAATGAGCAGTTCTTC.

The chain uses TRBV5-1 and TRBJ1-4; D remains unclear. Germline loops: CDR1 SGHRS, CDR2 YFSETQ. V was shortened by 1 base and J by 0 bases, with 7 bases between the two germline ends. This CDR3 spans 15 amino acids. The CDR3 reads CASSLTLATNEKLFF. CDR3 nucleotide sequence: TGCGCCAGCAGCTTGACGCTAGCAACTAATGAAAAACTGTTTTTT. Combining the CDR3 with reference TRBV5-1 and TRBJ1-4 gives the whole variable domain KAGVTQTPRYLIKTRGQQVTLSCSPISGHRSVSWYQQTPGQGLQFLFEYFSETQRNKGNFPGRFSGRQFSNSRSEMNVSTLELGDSALYLCASSLTLATNEKLFFGSGTQLSVL.

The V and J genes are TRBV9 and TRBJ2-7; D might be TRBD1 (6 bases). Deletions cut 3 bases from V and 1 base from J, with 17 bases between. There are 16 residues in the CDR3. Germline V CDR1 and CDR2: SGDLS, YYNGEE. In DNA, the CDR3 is TGTGCCAGCAGCGACCCCGAGGACAGTAGTTCCTACGAGCAGTACTTC. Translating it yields CASSDPEDSSSYEQYF.

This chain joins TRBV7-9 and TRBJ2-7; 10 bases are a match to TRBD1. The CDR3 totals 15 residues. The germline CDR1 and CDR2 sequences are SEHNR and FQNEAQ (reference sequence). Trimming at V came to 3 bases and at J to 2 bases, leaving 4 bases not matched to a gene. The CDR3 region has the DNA TGTGCCAGCAGCTTGGTGACAGGGGGCGCCTACGAGCAGTACTTC. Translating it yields CASSLVTGGAYEQYF.

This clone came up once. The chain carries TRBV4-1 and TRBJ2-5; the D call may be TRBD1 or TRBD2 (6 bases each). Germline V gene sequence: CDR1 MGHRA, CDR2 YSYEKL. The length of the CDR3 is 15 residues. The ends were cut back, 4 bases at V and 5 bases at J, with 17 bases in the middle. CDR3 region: CASSPGWGALETQYF. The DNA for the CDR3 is TGCGCCAGCAGCCCCGGGTGGGGGGCTCTGGAGACCCAGTACTTC.

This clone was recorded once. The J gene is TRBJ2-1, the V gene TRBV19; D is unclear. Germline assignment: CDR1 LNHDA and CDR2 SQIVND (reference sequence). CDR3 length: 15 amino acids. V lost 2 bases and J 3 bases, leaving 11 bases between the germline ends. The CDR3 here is CASSISVLGYNEQFF. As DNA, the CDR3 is TGTGCCAGTAGTATAAGCGTCCTGGGCTACAATGAGCAGTTCTTC.

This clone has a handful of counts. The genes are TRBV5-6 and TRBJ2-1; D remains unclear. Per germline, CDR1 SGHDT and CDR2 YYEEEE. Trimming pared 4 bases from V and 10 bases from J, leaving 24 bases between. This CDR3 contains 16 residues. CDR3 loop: CASSPTDGTLLGEQFF. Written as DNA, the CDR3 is TGTGCCAGCAGCCCCACCGACGGTACCCTGCTTGGGGAGCAGTTCTTC.

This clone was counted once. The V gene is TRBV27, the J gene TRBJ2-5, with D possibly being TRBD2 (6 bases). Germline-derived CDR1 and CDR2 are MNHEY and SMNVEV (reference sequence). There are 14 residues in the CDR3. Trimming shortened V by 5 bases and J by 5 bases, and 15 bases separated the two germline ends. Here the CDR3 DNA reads TGTGCCAGCAGTCCGGTAGTTCGGGGGGAGACCCAGTACTTC. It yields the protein CASSPVVRGETQYF.

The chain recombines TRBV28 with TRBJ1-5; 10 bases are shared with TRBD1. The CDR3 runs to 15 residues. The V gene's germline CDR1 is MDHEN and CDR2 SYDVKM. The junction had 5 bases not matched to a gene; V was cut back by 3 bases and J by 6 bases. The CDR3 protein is CASSFPTGGFQPQHF. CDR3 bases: TGTGCCAGCAGTTTCCCGACAGGGGGCTTTCAGCCCCAGCATTTT.

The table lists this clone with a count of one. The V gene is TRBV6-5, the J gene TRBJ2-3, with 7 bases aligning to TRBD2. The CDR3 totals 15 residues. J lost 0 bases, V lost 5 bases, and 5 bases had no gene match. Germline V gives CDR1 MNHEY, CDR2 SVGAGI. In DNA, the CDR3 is TGTGCCAGCAGTACGCTAGCGGACAGCACAGATACGCAGTATTTT. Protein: CASSTLADSTDTQYF.

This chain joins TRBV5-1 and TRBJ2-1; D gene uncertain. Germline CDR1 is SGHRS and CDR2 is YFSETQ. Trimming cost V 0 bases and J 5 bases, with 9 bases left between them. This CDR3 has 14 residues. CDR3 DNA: TGCGCCAGCAGCTTGGTTCGTCGGAACAATGAGCAGTTCTTC. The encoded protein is CASSLVRRNNEQFF. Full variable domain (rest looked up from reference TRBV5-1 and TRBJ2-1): KAGVTQTPRYLIKTRGQQVTLSCSPISGHRSVSWYQQTPGQGLQFLFEYFSETQRNKGNFPGRFSGRQFSNSRSEMNVSTLELGDSALYLCASSLVRRNNEQFFGPGTRLTVL.

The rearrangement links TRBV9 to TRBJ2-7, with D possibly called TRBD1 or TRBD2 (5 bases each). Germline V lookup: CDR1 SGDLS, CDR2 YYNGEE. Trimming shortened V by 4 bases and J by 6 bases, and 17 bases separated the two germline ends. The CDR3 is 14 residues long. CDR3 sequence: CASSTRDDISEQYF. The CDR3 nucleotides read TGTGCCAGCAGCACCCGGGACGATATATCCGAGCAGTACTTC.

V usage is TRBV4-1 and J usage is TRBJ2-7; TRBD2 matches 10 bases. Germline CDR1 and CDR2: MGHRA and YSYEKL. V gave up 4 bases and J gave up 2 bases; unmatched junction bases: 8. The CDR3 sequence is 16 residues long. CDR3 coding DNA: TGCGCCAGCAGCCTAGCGGGGGGCTCTACTACCTACGAGCAGTACTTC. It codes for CASSLAGGSTTYEQYF.

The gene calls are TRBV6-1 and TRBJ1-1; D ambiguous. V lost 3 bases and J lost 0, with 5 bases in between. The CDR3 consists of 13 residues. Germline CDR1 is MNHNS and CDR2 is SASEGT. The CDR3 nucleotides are TGTGCCAGCAGTGATGTTCTGAACACTGAAGCTTTCTTT. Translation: CASSDVLNTEAFF.